The entry below gives a single TCR beta chain sequence along with its context. Its antigen is not identified. The data are from a study of beta chain features in type 1 diabetes. Whole-study context: Examination covered 100 million to 140 million sorted cells spanning all samples. Study-level points and caveats: Moderate but significant shortening of TCRB CDR3s was recorded in all four CD4+ subsets from Type 1 diabetes patients. Reads derived from cDNA could over-represent cells showing high TCR expression. TCRB rearrangement may or may not be influenced by HLA type; here this remained unresolved.

With 3 bases removed from V and 7 bases from J, the gap between germline ends came to 16 bases. Germline V gene lookup returns CDR1 SGDLS and CDR2 YYNGEE. There are 15 residues in the CDR3. The sequenced template was cDNA made from the entire isolated RNA. The method was immunoSEQ multiplex PCR; TCRdb's version includes in-frame clones alone and lacks a portion of them. This table has 600,000 or so clones, about an eighth appearing once. Sequenced sample: naive CD4+ T cells from blood. This sequence joins TRBV9 and TRBJ2-2, with a weak D call TRBD1 (6 bases). The TCR was taken from a man aged 18 to 30 with type 1 diabetes. As DNA, the CDR3 is TGTGCCAGCAGCGCCGTGGCAGGGGTGAACGGGGAGCTGTTTTTT. Translated: CASSAVAGVNGELFF.